This T cell receptor beta chain was sequenced in a study of blood T cell repertoires in COVID-19. This clone was observed a few times. Original processing notes: Nucleated cell counts were estimated from reference gene primer amplification. Generated by immunoSEQ multiplex PCR, the TCRdb table keeps only in-frame clones and is missing some. The V and J calls and clone size were taken over from that table, and D and trimming were inferred from the DNA. The repertoire consists of about 250,000 clones, with 83% occurring once and the leading ten covering around 6%. The V gene's germline CDR1 is MNHEY and CDR2 SMNVEV (reference sequence). CDR3 length: 15 residues. With V trimmed by 2 bases and J by 10 bases, 5 bases remained unmatched.

Material for sequencing was peripheral blood. This clonotype originated in a human donor in a cohort sampled during active COVID-19. This chain links TRBV27 with TRBJ2-1; 13 bases fit TRBD2. The CDR3 DNA is TGTGCCAGCAGTTTAACTAGCGGGGGGGCAGGAGAGCAGTTCTTC. Protein: CASSLTSGGAGEQFF.